This T cell receptor (beta chain) was identified in a study of CD8 T cells in Susac syndrome. The control group consisted of healthy donors matched for age and sex. Random-hexamer reverse transcription was applied to about 0.5 to 1 ug RNA. Amplification of the TCR beta CDR3 was carried out by immunoSEQ multiplex PCR, which spanned a total of 54 Vbeta and 13 Jbeta segments. Each CDR3 protein gets one entry after TCRdb re-called the immunoSEQ multiplex PCR reads with MiXCR. Of fewer than 150,000 distinct CDR3 sequences in the sample, 90% to 95% were seen once. The CDR3 has 13 amino acids. Germline values: CDR1 MNHEY, CDR2 SMNVEV (reference sequence). V was pared by 3 bases and J by 4 bases, with 9 bases between. This clonotype was picked up one time.

This chain uses TRBV27 with TRBJ1-1; perhaps TRBD1 as D (6 bases). The TCR comes from a human donor in good health. The sequenced sample consisted of CD8+ T cells from PBMCs. The CDR3 DNA sequence: TGTGCCAGCAGTTTGGGGGGCCGCACTGAAGCTTTCTTT. This sequence encodes CASSLGGRTEAFF.